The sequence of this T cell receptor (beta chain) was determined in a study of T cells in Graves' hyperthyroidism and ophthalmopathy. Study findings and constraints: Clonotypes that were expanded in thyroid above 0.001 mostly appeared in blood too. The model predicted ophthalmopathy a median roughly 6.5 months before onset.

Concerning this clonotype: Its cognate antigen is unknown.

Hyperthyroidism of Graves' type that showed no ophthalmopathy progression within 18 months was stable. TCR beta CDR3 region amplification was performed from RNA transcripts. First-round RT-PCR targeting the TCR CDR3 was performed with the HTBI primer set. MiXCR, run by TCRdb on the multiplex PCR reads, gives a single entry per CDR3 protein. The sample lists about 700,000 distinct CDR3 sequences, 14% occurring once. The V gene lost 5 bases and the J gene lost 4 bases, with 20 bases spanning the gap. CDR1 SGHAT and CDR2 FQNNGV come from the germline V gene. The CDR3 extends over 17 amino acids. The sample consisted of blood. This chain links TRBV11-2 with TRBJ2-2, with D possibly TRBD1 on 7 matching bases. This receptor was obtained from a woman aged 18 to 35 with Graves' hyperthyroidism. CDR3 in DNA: TGTGCCAGCAGCCGTGGAGGGGGCGCGGTTTTCACCGGGGAGCTGTTTTTT. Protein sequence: CASSRGGGAVFTGELFF.